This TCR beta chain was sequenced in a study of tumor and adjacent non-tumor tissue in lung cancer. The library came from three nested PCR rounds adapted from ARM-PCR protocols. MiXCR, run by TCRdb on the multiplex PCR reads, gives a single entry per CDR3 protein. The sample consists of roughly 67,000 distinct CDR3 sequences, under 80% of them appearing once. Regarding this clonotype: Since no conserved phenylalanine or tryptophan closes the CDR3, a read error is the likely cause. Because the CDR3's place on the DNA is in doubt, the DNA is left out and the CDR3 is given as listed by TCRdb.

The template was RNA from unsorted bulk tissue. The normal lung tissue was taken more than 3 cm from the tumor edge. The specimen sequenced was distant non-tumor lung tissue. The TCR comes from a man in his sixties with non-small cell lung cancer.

Here the CDR3 reads CASSPTDRETSSVSGELFL. This chain uses TRBV21-1 with TRBJ2-2; whether TRBD1, the table's D call, matches the DNA was not checked. TRBV21-1 is a listed pseudogene. With termini counted, the CDR3 has 19 amino acids.